The rows below give T cell receptor beta chains drawn from one sample of a study of cytomegalovirus exposure and HLA in healthy donors. Assay used: immunoSEQ multiplex PCR; TCRdb lists only in-frame clones, some missing. Of some 350,000 clones detected, about 90% appear once; the ten largest clones hold roughly 1.2%. Sequencing input: PBMCs. The receptors stem from a woman in her twenties or thirties in good health and CMV-seropositive. Each CDR3 is given with its conserved first and last residue. A D gene is named only where the DNA matches it firmly. The size entry is marked missing in some rows and otherwise reads once, few, many or a size class.

CDR3 DNA,CDR3 protein,D gene,clone size,V gene,J gene
TGTGCCACCAGCGAGGTTAGCTCCTACGAGCAGTACTTC,CATSEVSSYEQYF,.,.,TRBV15,TRBJ2-7
TGTGCCAGCAGCTTTCCGGGACTAGCGGTATACAATGAGCAGTTCTTC,CASSFPGLAVYNEQFF,TRBD2,once,TRBV5-6,TRBJ2-1
TGTGCCTGGCTAGGACCTTCCGGGGAGCTGTTTTTT,CAWLGPSGELFF,.,.,TRBV30,TRBJ2-2
TGTGCCAGCAGCTCGACCCGGGGGACCAGCTTCTATGGCTACACCTTC,CASSSTRGTSFYGYTF,.,.,TRBV11-2,TRBJ1-2
TGTGCCACCAGCAGAGGGACTCTCACAGATACGCAGTATTTT,CATSRGTLTDTQYF,.,once,TRBV15,TRBJ2-3
TGTGCCACCAGCAGAGATAGGGGGGCAGGGTTGATGATAAAGGGCACTGAAGCTTTCTTT,CATSRDRGAGLMIKGTEAFF,.,.,TRBV15,TRBJ1-1
TGTGCCTGGAGCGCAGCGGGACACCCGAACACTGAAGCTTTCTTT,CAWSAAGHPNTEAFF,.,.,TRBV30,TRBJ1-1
TGCGCCAGCAGCCCGGAGGGTGAAAAACTGTTTTTT,CASSPEGEKLFF,.,.,TRBV5-1,TRBJ1-4
TGTGCCAGCAGCCAAGAGAGGAAGGGAGCAGATACGCAGTATTTT,CASSQERKGADTQYF,.,.,TRBV4-2,TRBJ2-3
TGTGCCAGCAGGTATCAGCGGGGGGCGACCTCAGGCTACGAGCAGTACTTC,CASRYQRGATSGYEQYF,TRBD2,.,TRBV28,TRBJ2-7
TGCAGTGCTAGTCGGAATGAGCAGTTCTTC,CSASRNEQFF,.,once,TRBV20-1,TRBJ2-1
TGTGCCAGCAGTCCGGGGTTCTCCTACGAGCAGTACTTC,CASSPGFSYEQYF,.,.,TRBV28,TRBJ2-7
TGCGCCAGCAGCCAAGATTGGAGGGAGGGCACGTACAATGAGCAGTTCTTC,CASSQDWREGTYNEQFF,TRBD2,.,TRBV4-3,TRBJ2-1
TGTGCCAGCAGCTTAACTCCGGGACAGGACGGGCGCGAGCAGTACTTC,CASSLTPGQDGREQYF,TRBD1,few,TRBV7-3,TRBJ2-7
TGCGCCAGCAGCCAAGACACTACCACCCGCGGCGAGCAGTACTTC,CASSQDTTTRGEQYF,.,once,TRBV4-3,TRBJ2-7
TGTGCCAGCAGTGAACAAGGGACGGGCACGCAGTATTTT,CASSEQGTGTQYF,.,.,TRBV6-1,TRBJ2-3
TGTGCCAGCAGCCGGACTAGAGGAGAGACCCAGTACTTC,CASSRTRGETQYF,TRBD2,.,TRBV7-9,TRBJ2-5
TGTGCCAGATCTATGCGGGGGGGATTAGATACGCAGTATTTT,CARSMRGGLDTQYF,TRBD2,once,TRBV2,TRBJ2-3
TGTGCCAGCCCGGGACTAGCGGACCTAGAGCAGTTCTTC,CASPGLADLEQFF,TRBD2,once,TRBV6-9,TRBJ2-1
TGTGCCAGCAGCTTAGGAACCAATGAGCAGTTCTTC,CASSLGTNEQFF,.,.,TRBV7-9,TRBJ2-1
TGTGCCAGCAGCCTAGATCCTATCACGGGCACTGAAGCTTTCTTT,CASSLDPITGTEAFF,.,.,TRBV6-5,TRBJ1-1
TGCAGCGTTCGCCCAGGGGGCTCTGGAAACACCATATATTTT,CSVRPGGSGNTIYF,TRBD1,.,TRBV29-1,TRBJ1-3
TGTGCCAGCAGTTACTCTGAACGGCCGATGGATGGCTACACCTTC,CASSYSERPMDGYTF,.,.,TRBV6-6,TRBJ1-2
TGCGCCAGCAGCCAAATTGCAGTATCCACTGAAGCTTTCTTT,CASSQIAVSTEAFF,.,.,TRBV4-3,TRBJ1-1
TGCAGCGGACGACAGGGGAGCTACGAGCAGTACTTC,CSGRQGSYEQYF,TRBD1,.,TRBV29-1,TRBJ2-7
TGTGCCAGCAGCCCCGGGACCATGAGCACAGATACGCAGTATTTT,CASSPGTMSTDTQYF,.,.,TRBV7-8,TRBJ2-3
TGTGCCAGCAAAACAGTAGGGCCCCCGGTAGGGGGTGGCTACACCTTC,CASKTVGPPVGGGYTF,.,.,TRBV2,TRBJ1-2
TGTGCCAGCAGAACGGACAGGGGTAGCACCGGGGAGCTGTTTTTT,CASRTDRGSTGELFF,TRBD1,.,TRBV6-5,TRBJ2-2
TGTGCCAGCAGTTTATCGCGGCAGGGGAGATATGGCTACACCTTC,CASSLSRQGRYGYTF,.,.,TRBV27,TRBJ1-2
TGTGCCAGCTCACCACCCGCGCGGACGGGCGGTGGGGGCTACACCTTC,CASSPPARTGGGGYTF,.,.,TRBV18,TRBJ1-2
TGTGCCAGTAGTATAAGTGAAGCGGGAGTAGCGGAGACCCAGTACTTC,CASSISEAGVAETQYF,TRBD2,.,TRBV19,TRBJ2-5
TGTGCCAGCAGCTTTAACAGGGGAGGGCAAGAGACCCAGTACTTC,CASSFNRGGQETQYF,.,.,TRBV7-7,TRBJ2-5
TGTGCCAGCAGTTTCAAGGGTTATTGGGGCTACACCTTC,CASSFKGYWGYTF,.,.,TRBV27,TRBJ1-2
TGTGCCAGCAGCGTAGGACCCTCTGGGGCCAACGTCCTGACTTTC,CASSVGPSGANVLTF,.,.,TRBV9,TRBJ2-6
TGTGCCAGCTGTGGACCGGGATACAATTACGAGCAGTACTTC,CASCGPGYNYEQYF,.,.,TRBV28,TRBJ2-7
TGTGCCAGCAGCTTGGGTGGCGGAAGAGGGAGGCAGCCCCAGCATTTT,CASSLGGGRGRQPQHF,.,.,TRBV7-6,TRBJ1-5
TGTGCCAGCAGCTCCGGGACGGGGACCTACGAGCAGTACTTC,CASSSGTGTYEQYF,.,.,TRBV7-6,TRBJ2-7
TGTGCCAGCAGCTTGACAGACCCCCGGGATTCACCCCTCCACTTT,CASSLTDPRDSPLHF,.,.,TRBV5-4,TRBJ1-6
TGTGCCAGCACCGAACGGACAGGGGGGAAAGAGACCCAGTACTTC,CASTERTGGKETQYF,TRBD1,.,TRBV27,TRBJ2-5
TGTGCCAGTAGTATACCCACCGGGGACATCCCCAGGCAGCCCCAGCATTTT,CASSIPTGDIPRQPQHF,.,.,TRBV19,TRBJ1-5
TGTGCCAGCAGCCAGCCCGTTCCGCGATCAACTAATGAAAAACTGTTTTTT,CASSQPVPRSTNEKLFF,.,.,TRBV4-2,TRBJ1-4
TGTGCCAGCAGTGGAGGGGCCCTGAACACTGAAGCTTTCTTT,CASSGGALNTEAFF,.,.,TRBV25-1,TRBJ1-1
TGTGCCAGCAGCTTTAGACAGACCAACACTGAAGCTTTCTTT,CASSFRQTNTEAFF,.,.,TRBV7-2,TRBJ1-1
TGCAGCGTTGCGTTTGGAGACTCCAAGGGTTATGGCTACACCTTC,CSVAFGDSKGYGYTF,.,.,TRBV29-1,TRBJ1-2
TGTGCCGGTCTTATGACAGGGATTGAGCAGTTCTTC,CAGLMTGIEQFF,TRBD1,.,TRBV30,TRBJ2-1
TGTGCCAGCAGCCCGGGGGGTTCCTACGAGCAGTACTTC,CASSPGGSYEQYF,TRBD2,.,TRBV5-6,TRBJ2-7
TGTGCCAGCAGCCTTCCTGGGTATAGACGGGGGGGAGATGGCTACACCTTC,CASSLPGYRRGGDGYTF,.,.,TRBV11-2,TRBJ1-2
TGTGCCACCAGCGCCTTGACAGGGCCCCGGTCACCCCTCCACTTT,CATSALTGPRSPLHF,TRBD1,.,TRBV15,TRBJ1-6
TGTGCCAGCAGCTTGGTGGCCAGAACTAACTATGGCTACACCTTC,CASSLVARTNYGYTF,.,.,TRBV5-4,TRBJ1-2
TGTGCCAGCAGTGGGGACAGGGGATATAATTCACCCCTCCACTTT,CASSGDRGYNSPLHF,TRBD1,few,TRBV25-1,TRBJ1-6
TGTGCCAGCACCAGATCTTATAATTCACCCCTCCACTTT,CASTRSYNSPLHF,.,.,TRBV27,TRBJ1-6
TGTGCCAGCTCTCAAAATGGACAGGGGTTAATGGTAGATACGCAGTATTTT,CASSQNGQGLMVDTQYF,TRBD1,once,TRBV18,TRBJ2-3
TGTGCCAGCAGTACTATAATTGCGGGAGTTTTCGAGCAGTACTTC,CASSTIIAGVFEQYF,TRBD2,.,TRBV27,TRBJ2-7
TGTGCCAGCAGTGACCTACACCAAGCGGGTCTGAGGGAGCAGTACTTC,CASSDLHQAGLREQYF,.,.,TRBV6-1,TRBJ2-7
TGTGCCACCAGCAGTTTACAGGAGAGCTCCTACGAGCAGTACTTC,CATSSLQESSYEQYF,.,.,TRBV15,TRBJ2-7
TGTGCCAGCAGCTTAGGCCGTGAAAAACTGTTTTTT,CASSLGREKLFF,.,.,TRBV13,TRBJ1-4
TGTGCCAGCAGCTCCGAGCGGTTCACAGATACGCAGTATTTT,CASSSERFTDTQYF,.,.,TRBV7-6,TRBJ2-3